The next 26 T cell receptor beta chains were all read from a single sample in a study of T cell responses to AZD1222 COVID-19 vaccine. Sequenced by immunoSEQ multiplex PCR; TCRdb stores in-frame clones only, minus some. There are roughly 13,000 clones in the sample; under 90% occur only once, and 30% to 50% lies in the top ten. Source: peripheral blood, taken 28 days after the second AZD1222 dose. Every receptor here comes from an adult who received the AZD1222 COVID-19 vaccine.

The V call is TRBV27, the J call TRBJ1-6, with D perhaps TRBD1 (5 bases). Germline lookup yields CDR1 MNHEY and CDR2 SMNVEV (reference sequence). With 5 bases removed from V and 3 bases from J, the gap between germline ends came to 17 bases. The CDR3 extends over 17 amino acids. The DNA of the CDR3 is TGTGCCAGCAGTGGGGGACTAGCGGTCCTCTATAATTCACCCCTCCACTTT. It translates to CASSGGLAVLYNSPLHF.

This clone was picked up a small number of times. J is TRBJ2-7 and V is TRBV27; possible D gene TRBD1, 6 bases. Germline CDR1 and CDR2: MNHEY and SMNVEV (reference sequence). Trimming shortened V by 5 bases and J by 6 bases, and 17 bases separated the two germline ends. The CDR3 loop spans 14 amino acids. The CDR3 loop is CASSPLTGIGEQYF. The CDR3 DNA follows: TGTGCCAGCAGTCCCTTAACAGGGATAGGCGAGCAGTACTTC.

CDR3 DNA: TGTGCCAGCAGTCTTACAAAACCCAGCACAGATACGCAGTATTTT. This codes for CASSLTKPSTDTQYF. The J gene is TRBJ2-3, the V gene TRBV6-5; D is undetermined. CDR1 and CDR2 from the germline V gene are MNHEY and SVGAGI. V was pared by 5 bases and J by 0 bases, with 12 bases between. The CDR3 is 15 amino acids.

J is TRBJ2-5 and V is TRBV29-1, with TRBD1 matching 7 bases. Trimming at V came to 3 bases and at J to 2 bases, leaving 3 bases not matched to a gene. The CDR3 contains 13 residues. CDR1 SQVTM and CDR2 ANQGSEA come from the germline V gene. The CDR3 nucleotides read TGCAGCGTTGACACGGGACAGCAAGAGACCCAGTACTTC. Protein product: CSVDTGQQETQYF.

In its sample, this clone was seen a few times. V and J are TRBV6-5 and TRBJ2-2, with D possibly matching TRBD1 (6 bases). The CDR3 totals 13 residues. V lost 9 bases, J lost 6 bases, and 14 bases lay in between. Germline loops: CDR1 MNHEY, CDR2 SVGAGI. The CDR3 is CARPTGEPGELFF. The DNA of the CDR3 is TGTGCCAGGCCGACAGGCGAACCCGGGGAGCTGTTTTTT.

The V gene is TRBV27, the J gene TRBJ2-6; the D call may be TRBD1 or TRBD2 (5 bases each). V was shortened by 6 bases and J by 3 bases, with 15 bases between the two germline ends. Germline assignment: CDR1 MNHEY and CDR2 SMNVEV (reference sequence). This CDR3 is 16 amino acids long. In DNA, the CDR3 is TGTGCCAGCAGACCATGGGACCTCCGTGGGGCCAACGTCCTGACTTTC. Amino acid sequence: CASRPWDLRGANVLTF.

This clone was counted once. The J gene is TRBJ1-5, the V gene TRBV18, with D uncertain. Germline CDR1 and CDR2: KGHSH and LQKENI. With 2 bases removed from V and 6 bases from J, the gap between germline ends came to 11 bases. The CDR3 is 14 residues long. The CDR3 nucleotides are TGTGCCAGCTCACCAAGAGAGGGTGGTCAGCCCCAGCATTTT. It is translated as CASSPREGGQPQHF.

On this clone itself: Germline and junction disagree at one end, which may indicate a read error. V usage is TRBV4-1 and J usage is TRBJ2-7, with D possibly being TRBD2 (7 bases). CDR1 and CDR2 (germline): MGHRA, YSYEKL. CDR3 size: 16 residues. The CDR3 spells CASSQVLKGGSCEQYF. The CDR3, as DNA: TGCGCCAGCAGCCAAGTCCTCAAGGGGGGGTCCTGCGAGCAGTACTTC.

The chain has TRBV14 and TRBJ2-2; D possibly corresponds to TRBD1 (5 bases). Germline assignment: CDR1 SGHDN and CDR2 FVKESK. Trimming left V 5 bases short and J 1 base short, with 8 bases between. This CDR3 is built from 14 residues. The CDR3, as DNA: TGTGCCAGCAGCTCGCAGGGGAACACCGGGGAGCTGTTTTTT. It specifies CASSSQGNTGELFF. Using reference TRBV14 and TRBJ2-2 for the parts outside the CDR3, the full variable domain is EAGVTQFPSHSVIEKGQTVTLRCDPISGHDNLYWYRRVMGKEIKFLLHFVKESKQDESGMPNNRFLAERTGGTYSTLKVQPAELEDSGVYFCASSSQGNTGELFFGEGSRLTVL.

This clone has just one count. The gene calls are TRBV7-2 and TRBJ1-2; TRBD1 matches at 9 bases. V shed 0 bases, J shed 5 bases, and the junction held 4 bases outside the gene matches. The CDR3 totals 15 residues. Per the germline V gene, CDR1 is SGHTA and CDR2 is FQGNSA. The chain's CDR3 is CASSLAPGQGYGYTF. As DNA, the CDR3 is TGTGCCAGCAGCTTAGCTCCGGGACAGGGATATGGCTACACCTTC.

The V call is TRBV5-1, the J call TRBJ2-1; 10 positions match TRBD2. V was clipped by 3 bases and J by 8 bases; unmatched bases: 8. This CDR3 contains 15 residues. Looked up from germline, CDR1 is SGHRS and CDR2 is YFSETQ. DNA for the CDR3: TGCGCCAGCAGCTCAGCCGGGACTAGCGTCGATGAGCAGTTCTTC. It is translated as CASSSAGTSVDEQFF.

This chain connects TRBV5-4 to TRBJ2-1, with D maybe TRBD2 (5 bases). The V gene's germline CDR1 is SGHNT and CDR2 YYREEE (reference sequence). V shed 0 bases and J shed 8 bases, with 15 bases lying between them. The CDR3 is made up of 15 amino acids. The CDR3 DNA reads as TGTGCCAGCAGCTTGGACGGGGTTTTGGCGGATGAGCAGTTCTTC. Encoded protein: CASSLDGVLADEQFF.

The CDR3 is CASSVEVRGSGNTIYF. In DNA form, the CDR3 reads TGTGCCAGCAGCGTAGAGGTCAGGGGGTCTGGAAACACCATATATTTT. The chain is built from TRBV9 and TRBJ1-3; TRBD1 aligns across 7 bases. The CDR3 spans 16 residues. V was clipped by 0 bases and J by 1 base; unmatched bases: 4. Germline V lookup: CDR1 SGDLS, CDR2 YYNGEE.

CDR3 DNA: TGTGCCAGCAGCCCCAAGGGGGCGGGGCCTACGACCCAGTACTTC. It translates to CASSPKGAGPTTQYF. The rearrangement uses TRBV7-2 and TRBJ2-5; the D gene is possibly TRBD1 (7 bases). V dropped 5 bases and J dropped 7 bases, with 20 bases sitting between them. Germline CDR1 SGHTA, CDR2 FQGNSA. There are 15 residues in the CDR3.

The chain carries TRBV7-8 and TRBJ1-2, with 7 positions matching TRBD1. V was clipped by 2 bases and J by 5 bases; unmatched bases: 20. The CDR3 totals 19 residues. Germline CDR1 reads SGHVS; CDR2 reads FQNEAQ. CDR3 bases: TGTGCCAGCAGCTTATGGGGCGACAGGGACTGGGCACGCTCGTATGGCTACACCTTC. This sequence encodes CASSLWGDRDWARSYGYTF.

Written as DNA, the CDR3 is TGTGCCAGCAGCTTGGCGGGTGGGGCGCAAGCTTTCTTT. Its protein product is CASSLAGGAQAFF. The chain employs TRBV5-6 and TRBJ1-1; perhaps TRBD1 as D (5 bases). The CDR3 consists of 13 residues. V was clipped by 0 bases and J by 9 bases, with 12 bases between them. The V gene's germline CDR1 is SGHDT and CDR2 YYEEEE.

The J gene is TRBJ2-2, the V gene TRBV6-2 or TRBV6-3; TRBD2 is a possible D gene (6 bases). This CDR3 has 13 amino acids. CDR1 is MNHEY, CDR2 SVGEGT, per germline. Trimming took off 2 bases at V and 5 bases at J, with 6 bases between the two ends. The CDR3 DNA reads TGTGCCAGCAGTTACCGGGGGACCGGGGAGCTGTTTTTT. This encodes CASSYRGTGELFF.

V gene TRBV21-1 combines with J gene TRBJ2-2; the DNA was not used to check the table's D call, TRBD1. TRBV21-1 constitutes a pseudogene. This CDR3 is 16 amino acids long. CDR3 coding DNA: TGTGCCAGCAGCAAAGAGGTACAGGGGAATCACGGGGAGCTGTTTTTT. It encodes CASSKEVQGNHGELFF.

The chain has TRBV2 and TRBJ1-6, with 8 nucleotides matching TRBD1. This CDR3 is 14 amino acids long. The junction had 7 bases not matched to a gene; V was cut back by 6 bases and J by 9 bases. The germline gives CDR1 SNHLY, CDR2 FYNNEI. The CDR3 protein is CASRTGTGRSPLHF. CDR3 nucleotides: TGTGCCAGCAGGACCGGGACAGGACGTTCACCCCTCCACTTT.

This sequence joins TRBV3-1 (or the pseudogene TRBV3-2) and TRBJ2-2; 7 bases match TRBD2. The CDR3 runs to 16 residues. Trimming took 4 bases from V and 4 from J; bases not matched to a gene: 9. Germline assignment: CDR1 LGHDT and CDR2 YNNKEL (reference sequence). The CDR3 nucleotides read TGTGCCAGCAGCCCATTGCGGACTAGATTCACCGGGGAGCTGTTTTTT. Amino acid sequence: CASSPLRTRFTGELFF.

The chain links TRBV27 to TRBJ2-1; D is ambiguous. The length of the CDR3 is 14 residues. The V end lost 6 bases, the J end lost 6 bases, and 15 bases lay between the germline ends. The germline V gene has CDR1 MNHEY and CDR2 SMNVEV (reference sequence). The CDR3 is CASRPDSILNEQFF. The CDR3 nucleotides read TGTGCCAGCAGGCCCGATAGTATCCTCAATGAGCAGTTCTTC.

J is TRBJ1-2 and V is TRBV19, with D uncertain. This CDR3 region has 13 residues. V was trimmed by 3 bases and J by 2 bases, leaving 7 bases between them. Per germline, CDR1 LNHDA and CDR2 SQIVND (reference sequence). The CDR3 sequence is CASSIARNYGYTF. DNA of the CDR3: TGTGCCAGTAGTATCGCTCGGAACTATGGCTACACCTTC.

The CDR3: CASSPWEAEQYF. CDR3 nucleotides: TGTGCCAGCAGCCCTTGGGAAGCCGAGCAGTACTTC. The genes are TRBV7-2 and TRBJ2-7; no firm D call. Germline V lookup: CDR1 SGHTA, CDR2 FQGNSA. This CDR3 has 12 amino acids. Trimming took off 5 bases at V and 6 bases at J, with 11 bases between the two ends. Based on the CDR3 plus reference TRBV7-2 and TRBJ2-7, the full variable domain is GAGVSQSPSNKVTEKGKDVELRCDPISGHTALYWYRQSLGQGLEFLIYFQGNSAPDKSGLPSDRFSAERTGGSVSTLTIQRTQQEDSAVYLCASSPWEAEQYFGPGTRLTVT.

The chain uses TRBV29-1 and TRBJ2-3; weak D call: TRBD2 (7 bases). This CDR3 spans 11 amino acids. Germline CDR1 is SQVTM and CDR2 is ANQGSEA. Trimming cost V 7 bases and J 9 bases, with 14 bases left between them. The CDR3 nucleotides read TGCAGCGCAGAGGGGGGGGAGACGCAGTATTTT. Protein product: CSAEGGETQYF.

This clone was counted a single time. This chain's CDR3 is CASSPKGLGSQFYSNQPQHF. The CDR3 DNA sequence: TGTGCCAGCTCACCCAAGGGGCTGGGGTCACAATTCTATAGCAATCAGCCCCAGCATTTT. The gene calls are TRBV18 and TRBJ1-5; tentative D call: TRBD1 (5 bases). V was shortened by 3 bases and J by 0 bases, with 24 bases between the two germline ends. The germline CDR1 and CDR2 sequences are KGHSH and LQKENI. CDR3 length: 20 residues.

The chain has TRBV9 and TRBJ2-3; possible D gene TRBD2, 5 bases. The CDR3 runs 15 residues. CDR1 SGDLS and CDR2 YYNGEE come from the germline V gene. V was shortened by 3 bases and J by 3 bases, with 14 bases between the two germline ends. In nucleotides, the CDR3 is TGTGCCAGCAGCGCCATCCGGGAACAGACAGATACGCAGTATTTT. Its translation is CASSAIREQTDTQYF.